The 27 T cell receptor beta chains reported below all come from one sample, sequenced in a study of shared clonotypes between healthy human individuals. The table came from immunoSEQ multiplex PCR; TCRdb's copy has only in-frame clones and leaves some out. The sample holds over a million clones; roughly 95% are singletons and the top ten take about 1.2%. The sequenced material came from naive CD4+ T cells sorted from blood. The subset here: CD45RA+ positively selected. Receptor source: a man younger than 40 in good health.

The chain links TRBV5-4 to TRBJ2-1; 8 bases fit TRBD2. Germline CDR1 reads SGHNT; CDR2 reads YYREEE (reference sequence). V gave up 4 bases and J gave up 6 bases; unmatched junction bases: 9. The CDR3 runs to 15 residues. The chain's CDR3 is CASSQKREIVNEQFF. CDR3 coding DNA: TGTGCCAGCAGCCAAAAGCGGGAGATCGTCAATGAGCAGTTCTTC.

V usage is TRBV5-1 and J usage is TRBJ1-2; TRBD1 is a possible D gene (5 bases). This CDR3 has 12 residues. Germline lookup yields CDR1 SGHRS and CDR2 YFSETQ. V shed 4 bases and J shed 8 bases, with 12 bases lying between them. Written as DNA, the CDR3 is TGCGCCAGCAGCCAGGACAAGGCAGGCTACACCTTC. Residues: CASSQDKAGYTF.

This clone occurred once. This chain uses TRBV5-1 with TRBJ1-1; the D gene is possibly TRBD1 (6 bases). V was pared by 4 bases and J by 4 bases, with 20 bases between. CDR1 is SGHRS, CDR2 YFSETQ, per germline. The CDR3 consists of 16 residues. Here the CDR3 DNA reads TGCGCCAGCAGCCCACTGGACGGGAGAGGGGGCACTGAAGCTTTCTTT. Translated, it gives CASSPLDGRGGTEAFF.

The rearrangement uses TRBV27 and TRBJ2-2; 8 bases fit TRBD1. CDR3 length: 16 amino acids. Unmatched junction bases numbered 11, after V lost 7 bases and J lost 4 bases. Germline V gene data show CDR1 as MNHEY and CDR2 as SMNVEV (reference sequence). CDR3 DNA: TGTGCCAGCAATCGGGTAGGACAGGGATTCACCGGGGAGCTGTTTTTT. This encodes CASNRVGQGFTGELFF.

The chain is built from TRBV2 and TRBJ1-5; D gene unclear. This CDR3 is built from 14 residues. Trimming pared 3 bases from V and 3 bases from J, leaving 9 bases between. The germline CDR1 and CDR2 sequences are SNHLY and FYNNEI. CDR3 coding DNA: TGTGCCAGCAGTGACTCGCGGAACAATCAGCCCCAGCATTTT. Its protein product is CASSDSRNNQPQHF.

This chain links TRBV5-5 with TRBJ2-2; no firm D call. CDR1 is SGHKS and CDR2 is YYEKEE in the germline V gene (reference sequence). The CDR3 has 12 amino acids. The V end was cut by 3 bases, the J end by 9 bases, with 9 bases between. This chain's CDR3 is CASSSRARELFF. CDR3 DNA: TGTGCCAGCAGCTCAAGGGCCCGGGAGCTGTTTTTT.

This chain joins TRBV7-6 and TRBJ2-5; D unresolved. This CDR3 is 14 amino acids long. The V end was cut by 1 base, the J end by 3 bases, with 9 bases between. Per germline, CDR1 SGHVS and CDR2 FNYEAQ. The CDR3 is CASSLEYKEETQYF. The DNA for the CDR3 is TGTGCCAGCAGCTTAGAGTACAAGGAAGAGACCCAGTACTTC.

The gene calls are TRBV18 and TRBJ2-6; D is ambiguous. Trimming pared 0 bases from V and 2 bases from J, leaving 11 bases between. The length of the CDR3 is 17 residues. Germline-derived CDR1 and CDR2 are KGHSH and LQKENI. CDR3 coding DNA: TGTGCCAGCTCACCACCGGCGGCCAATCCTGGGGCCAACGTCCTGACTTTC. Translation gives CASSPPAANPGANVLTF. Complete variable domain (other parts from reference TRBV18 and TRBJ2-6): NAGVMQNPRHLVRRRGQEARLRCSPMKGHSHVYWYRQLPEEGLKFMVYLQKENIIDESGMPKERFSAEFPKEGPSILRIQQVVRGDSAAYFCASSPPAANPGANVLTFGAGSRLTVL.

The rearrangement uses TRBV18 and TRBJ1-3; 8 nucleotides agree with TRBD1. V lost 1 base to trimming and J lost 3 bases; unmatched junction nucleotides: 8. Germline CDR1 and CDR2: KGHSH and LQKENI. The CDR3 spans 17 residues. The CDR3 region is CASSPRAGGVRGNTIYF. The CDR3 DNA reads TGTGCCAGCTCACCACGCGCAGGGGGCGTTCGTGGAAACACCATATATTTT.

The chain uses TRBV6-1 and TRBJ1-3; the D is unclear. Germline V lookup: CDR1 MNHNS, CDR2 SASEGT. Trimming took off 9 bases at V and 4 bases at J, with 10 bases between the two ends. The CDR3 is 12 residues long. The CDR3 DNA reads TGTGCCAGTAATAGGCAGGGAAACACCATATATTTT. Translating gives CASNRQGNTIYF.

This chain joins TRBV5-1 and TRBJ1-1; a weak D match, TRBD1 (5 bases). Germline V CDR1 and CDR2: SGHRS, YFSETQ. V was clipped by 1 base and J by 1 base, with 11 bases between them. The CDR3 extends over 15 amino acids. The CDR3 DNA reads as TGCGCCAGCAGCTTGCTTGGGGCCCCGAACACTGAAGCTTTCTTT. This translates into CASSLLGAPNTEAFF.

The rearrangement joins TRBV9 to TRBJ1-2, with D hard to call. V was trimmed by 1 base and J by 2 bases, leaving 9 bases between them. From germline, CDR1 is SGDLS and CDR2 YYNGEE. CDR3 size: 14 residues. CDR3 residues: CASSVFDNNYGYTF. As DNA, the CDR3 is TGTGCCAGCAGCGTATTCGACAACAACTATGGCTACACCTTC.

This clone was counted a single time. The chain employs TRBV7-9 and TRBJ2-7; 14 nucleotides agree with TRBD2. This CDR3 spans 14 amino acids. Germline CDR1 is SEHNR and CDR2 is FQNEAQ (reference sequence). J was trimmed by 9 bases and V by 5 bases; bases with no gene match: 6. CDR3 in DNA: TGTGCCAGCAGCGAGACTAGCGGGAGGGCAGGGCAGTACTTC. Protein sequence: CASSETSGRAGQYF.

The J gene is TRBJ1-3, the V gene TRBV7-6, with a possible D match to TRBD1 (5 bases). The germline gives CDR1 SGHVS, CDR2 FNYEAQ. CDR3 length: 15 residues. Trimming cost V 5 bases and J 3 bases, with 14 bases left between them. The CDR3 loop is CASSPPGTDGNTIYF. CDR3 DNA: TGTGCCAGCAGCCCGCCCGGGACGGATGGAAACACCATATATTTT.

The chain is built from TRBV28 and TRBJ1-3; D not resolved. The CDR3 covers 15 residues. Germline-derived CDR1 and CDR2 are MDHEN and SYDVKM. Trimming took off 8 bases at V and 0 bases at J, with 14 bases between the two ends. As DNA, the CDR3 is TGTGCCAGCGTTCCCGGTCCGGACTCTGGAAACACCATATATTTT. It yields the protein CASVPGPDSGNTIYF.

Of note for this clone: In the same sample, other DNA sequences code for this CDR3. The chain combines TRBV9 with TRBJ2-7; 7 bases fit TRBD2. Germline CDR1 SGDLS, CDR2 YYNGEE. Trimming cost V 0 bases and J 0 bases; bases outside gene matches: 3. The CDR3 is made up of 15 amino acids. CDR3 in DNA: TGTGCCAGCAGCGTAGGCGGGAGCCCCTCCTACGAGCAGTACTTC. Residues: CASSVGGSPSYEQYF.

The rearrangement joins TRBV2 to TRBJ2-7; 7 bases agree with TRBD1. V lost 6 bases, J lost 4 bases, and 3 bases stayed unmatched. This CDR3 comprises 12 residues. Germline lookup yields CDR1 SNHLY and CDR2 FYNNEI. CDR3 loop: CASRIQGYEQYF. As DNA, the CDR3 is TGTGCCAGCAGGATACAGGGGTACGAGCAGTACTTC.

This clone was recorded once. V usage is TRBV5-1 and J usage is TRBJ2-1, with a tentative D call TRBD1 (6 bases). This CDR3 has 16 residues. Germline-derived CDR1 and CDR2 are SGHRS and YFSETQ. V was pared by 1 base and J by 4 bases, with 15 bases between. In nucleotides, the CDR3 is TGCGCCAGCAGCTTGCAAGGTGGGGGCTTATACAATGAGCAGTTCTTC. This sequence encodes CASSLQGGGLYNEQFF.

The chain joins TRBV28 to TRBJ1-3; D unresolved. Trimming took 3 bases from V and 4 from J, leaving 7 bases between them. Per the germline V gene, CDR1 is MDHEN and CDR2 is SYDVKM. The CDR3 loop spans 13 amino acids. CDR3 protein: CASSFWQGNTIYF. The CDR3 DNA reads TGTGCCAGCAGTTTCTGGCAGGGAAACACCATATATTTT.

The V gene is TRBV5-1, the J gene TRBJ2-2, with a possible D match to TRBD1 (6 bases). Looked up from germline, CDR1 is SGHRS and CDR2 is YFSETQ. This CDR3 contains 13 residues. Trimming took 5 bases from V and 3 from J, leaving 8 bases between them. This chain's CDR3 is CASRGADTGELFF. The CDR3 DNA sequence: TGCGCCAGCAGGGGGGCCGACACCGGGGAGCTGTTTTTT.

The chain recombines TRBV9 with TRBJ1-1; D is uncertain. The ends were cut back, 3 bases at V and 3 bases at J, with 9 bases in the middle. This CDR3 is 13 amino acids long. Per germline, CDR1 SGDLS and CDR2 YYNGEE. The CDR3 DNA sequence: TGTGCCAGCAGCGAAGCAGTACACACTGAAGCTTTCTTT. Translating it yields CASSEAVHTEAFF.

The CDR3 loop is CASRVAGGSVEQYF. CDR3 nucleotides: TGTGCCAGCAGGGTAGCGGGAGGCTCGGTCGAGCAGTACTTC. The V gene is TRBV7-2, the J gene TRBJ2-7, with 10 positions matching TRBD2. The CDR3 is 14 residues long. Trimming took 6 bases from V and 6 from J; bases not matched to a gene: 8. The germline CDR1 and CDR2 sequences are SGHTA and FQGNSA.

The V and J genes are TRBV6-4 and TRBJ2-2; no clear D. Germline CDR1 MRHNA, CDR2 SNTAGT. Deletions cut 2 bases from V and 0 bases from J, with 7 bases between. The CDR3 runs to 15 residues. CDR3: CASSDRPANTGELFF. CDR3 sequence (DNA): TGTGCCAGCAGTGACAGGCCGGCGAACACCGGGGAGCTGTTTTTT.

This clone was seen a single time. The CDR3 reads CASSYTGDEGYTF. The CDR3 DNA reads as TGTGCCAGCAGTTATACAGGGGATGAAGGCTACACCTTC. The V gene is TRBV27, the J gene TRBJ1-2, with 7 nucleotides matching TRBD1. This CDR3 has 13 residues. The germline CDR1 and CDR2 sequences are MNHEY and SMNVEV (reference sequence). Trimming cost V 4 bases and J 8 bases; bases outside gene matches: 7.

A remark on this clone: The sample contains more than one DNA sequence encoding this CDR3. The CDR3 here is CASSVVGSRTDTQYF. The CDR3 DNA follows: TGTGCCAGCAGCGTAGTCGGGTCTCGCACAGATACGCAGTATTTT. The J gene is TRBJ2-3, the V gene TRBV9; no definite D call. V lost 0 bases and J 1 base, leaving 9 bases between the germline ends. This CDR3 spans 15 amino acids. Germline V CDR1 and CDR2: SGDLS, YYNGEE.

The CDR3 region is CASSLATGTPWYEQYF. CDR3 in DNA: TGTGCCAGCAGCTTAGCGACGGGGACCCCATGGTACGAGCAGTACTTC. This rearrangement joins TRBV7-2 to TRBJ2-7; D tentatively fits TRBD1 or TRBD2 (5 bases each). Germline V gene sequence: CDR1 SGHTA, CDR2 FQGNSA. This CDR3 spans 16 amino acids. V was cut by 0 bases and J by 4 bases, with 16 bases left in between.

This clone was detected only once. The chain employs TRBV6-1 and TRBJ2-3, with 12 bases that match TRBD2. The length of the CDR3 is 16 residues. Germline V gene lookup returns CDR1 MNHNS and CDR2 SASEGT. Trimming took 4 bases from V and 6 from J; bases not matched to a gene: 8. The chain's CDR3 is CASSGRLAGVFDTQYF. The CDR3, as DNA: TGTGCCAGCAGTGGGAGACTAGCGGGAGTTTTCGATACGCAGTATTTT.